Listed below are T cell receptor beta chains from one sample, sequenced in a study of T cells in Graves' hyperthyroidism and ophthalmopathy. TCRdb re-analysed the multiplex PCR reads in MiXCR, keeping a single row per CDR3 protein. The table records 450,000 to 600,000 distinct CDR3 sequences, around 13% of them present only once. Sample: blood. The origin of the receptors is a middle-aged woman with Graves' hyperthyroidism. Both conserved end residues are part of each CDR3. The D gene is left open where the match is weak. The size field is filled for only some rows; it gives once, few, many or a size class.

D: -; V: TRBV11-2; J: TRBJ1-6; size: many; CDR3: CASSLDYGSPLHF; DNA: TGTGCCAGCAGCTTAGATTACGGGTCACCCCTCCACTTT
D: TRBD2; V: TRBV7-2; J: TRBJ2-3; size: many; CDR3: CASSSLAGTTDTQYF; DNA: TGTGCCAGCAGCTCTCTAGCGGGAACCACAGATACGCAGTATTTT
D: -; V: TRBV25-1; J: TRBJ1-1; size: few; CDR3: CASSEYGGWTEAFF; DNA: TGTGCCAGCAGTGAATACGGGGGTTGGACTGAAGCTTTCTTT
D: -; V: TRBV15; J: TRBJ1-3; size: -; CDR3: CATSSAPGATGNTIYF; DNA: TGTGCCACCAGCAGCGCTCCGGGGGCGACTGGAAACACCATATATTTT
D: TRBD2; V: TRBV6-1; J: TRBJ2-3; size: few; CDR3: CASSSASGGEADTQYF; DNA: TGTGCCAGCAGTTCCGCTAGCGGGGGGGAAGCAGATACGCAGTATTTT
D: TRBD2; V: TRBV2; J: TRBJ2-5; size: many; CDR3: CASNLLAGGQETQYF; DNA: TGTGCCAGCAACCTACTAGCGGGAGGGCAAGAGACCCAGTACTTC
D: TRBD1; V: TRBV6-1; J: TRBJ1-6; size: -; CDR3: CATRGTDNNSPLHF; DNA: TGTGCCACCAGGGGGACGGATAACAATTCACCCCTCCACTTT
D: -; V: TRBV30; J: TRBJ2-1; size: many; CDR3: CAWSVRVGEQFF; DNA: TGTGCCTGGAGTGTTCGGGTGGGTGAGCAGTTCTTC
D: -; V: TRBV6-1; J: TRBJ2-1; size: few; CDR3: CASRWSRSSYNEQFF; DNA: TGTGCCAGCAGGTGGTCCCGTAGCTCCTACAATGAGCAGTTCTTC
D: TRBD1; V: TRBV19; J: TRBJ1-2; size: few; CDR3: CASSLSGTGARYGYTF; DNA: TGTGCCAGTAGTCTTTCCGGGACAGGGGCGAGATATGGCTACACCTTC
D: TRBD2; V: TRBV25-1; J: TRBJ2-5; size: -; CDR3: CASSEGTSVGGQETQYF; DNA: TGTGCCAGCAGTGAGGGGACTAGCGTCGGGGGGCAAGAGACCCAGTACTTC
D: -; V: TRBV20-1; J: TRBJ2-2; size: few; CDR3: CSARADMGALGELFF; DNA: TGCAGTGCTAGGGCTGACATGGGGGCGCTGGGGGAGCTGTTTTTT
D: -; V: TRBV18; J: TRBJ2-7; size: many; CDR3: CASSPAGNPGAYEQYF; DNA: TGTGCCAGCTCACCAGCCGGAAATCCAGGAGCTTACGAGCAGTACTTC
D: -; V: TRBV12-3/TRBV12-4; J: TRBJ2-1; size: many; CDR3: CASSLSANNEQFF; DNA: TGTGCCAGCAGTTTAAGTGCCAACAATGAGCAGTTCTTC
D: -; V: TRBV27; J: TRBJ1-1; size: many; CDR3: CASSLWGVPGGGTEAFF; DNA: TGTGCCAGCAGTTTATGGGGGGTCCCGGGGGGCGGCACTGAAGCTTTCTTT
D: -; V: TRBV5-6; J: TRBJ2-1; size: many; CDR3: CASSLGPQSSYNEQFF; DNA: TGTGCCAGCAGCTTGGGACCGCAGAGCTCCTACAATGAGCAGTTCTTC
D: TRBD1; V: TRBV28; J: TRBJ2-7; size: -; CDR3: CASSSAGTARYEQYF; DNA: TGTGCCAGCAGTTCGGCCGGGACAGCGAGGTACGAGCAGTACTTC
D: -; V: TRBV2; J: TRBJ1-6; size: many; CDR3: CASKEGNNSPLHF; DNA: TGTGCCAGCAAAGAGGGAAATAATTCACCCCTCCACTTT
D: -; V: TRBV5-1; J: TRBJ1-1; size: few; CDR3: CASSRVLGVGTEAFF; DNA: TGCGCCAGCAGCCGAGTCCTCGGGGTGGGCACTGAAGCTTTCTTT
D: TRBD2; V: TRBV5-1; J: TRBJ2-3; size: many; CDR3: CASSLVSGSTDTQYF; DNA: TGCGCCAGCAGCTTGGTTAGCGGGAGTACCGATACGCAGTATTTT
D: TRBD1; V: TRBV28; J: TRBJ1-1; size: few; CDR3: CASITGDTEAFF; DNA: TGTGCCAGCATCACAGGGGACACTGAAGCTTTCTTT
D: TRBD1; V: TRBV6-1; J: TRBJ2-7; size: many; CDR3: CASSDSRAGTGRTYEQYF; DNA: TGTGCCAGCAGTGATTCTCGTGCCGGGACAGGGCGGACCTACGAGCAGTACTTC
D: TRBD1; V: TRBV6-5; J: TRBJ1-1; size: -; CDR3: CASSYSTPGQGGSWSTEAFF; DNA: TGTGCCAGCAGTTACTCGACTCCCGGACAGGGGGGATCATGGAGCACTGAAGCTTTCTTT
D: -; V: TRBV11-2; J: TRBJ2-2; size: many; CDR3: CASSERFGELFF; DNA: TGTGCCAGCAGTGAGAGGTTCGGGGAGCTGTTTTTT
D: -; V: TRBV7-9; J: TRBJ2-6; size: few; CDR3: CASSQPFEANVLTF; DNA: TGTGCCAGCAGCCAACCCTTCGAGGCCAACGTCCTGACTTTC
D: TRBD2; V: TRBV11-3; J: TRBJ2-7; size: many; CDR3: CASSSDGTSGTAEQYF; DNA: TGTGCCAGCAGCTCCGACGGGACTAGCGGGACCGCCGAGCAGTACTTC
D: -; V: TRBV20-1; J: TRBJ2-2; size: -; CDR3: CSADLGDTGELFF; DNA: TGCAGTGCTGACCTGGGCGACACCGGGGAGCTGTTTTTT
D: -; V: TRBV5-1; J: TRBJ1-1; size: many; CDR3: CASSLRPLNTEAFF; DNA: TGCGCCAGCAGCTTGAGGCCATTGAACACTGAAGCTTTCTTT
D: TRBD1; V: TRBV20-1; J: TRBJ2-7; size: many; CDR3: CSAGGQGYEQYF; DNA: TGCAGTGCTGGGGGACAGGGCTACGAGCAGTACTTC
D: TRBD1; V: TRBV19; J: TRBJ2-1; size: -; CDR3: CASTKGQANNEQFF; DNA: TGTGCCAGTACTAAGGGACAGGCCAACAATGAGCAGTTCTTC
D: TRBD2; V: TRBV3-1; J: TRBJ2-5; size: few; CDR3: CASSQDLALAEQETQYF; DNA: TGTGCCAGCAGCCAAGATCTGGCGCTAGCGGAGCAAGAGACCCAGTACTTC
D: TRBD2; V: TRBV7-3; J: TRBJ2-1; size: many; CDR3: CASSVEGGLAGFNEQFF; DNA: TGTGCCAGCAGCGTCGAAGGCGGACTAGCGGGATTCAATGAGCAGTTCTTC
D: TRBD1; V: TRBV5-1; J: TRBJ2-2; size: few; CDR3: CASVQGAAGELFF; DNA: TGCGCCAGCGTACAGGGGGCCGCCGGGGAGCTGTTTTTT
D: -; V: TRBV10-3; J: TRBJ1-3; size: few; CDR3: CAITGTGGNTIYF; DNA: TGTGCCATCACCGGGACCGGAGGGAACACCATATATTTT
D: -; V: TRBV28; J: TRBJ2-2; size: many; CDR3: CASRGGQLGSGELFF; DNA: TGTGCCAGCAGGGGGGGACAGCTTGGGTCCGGGGAGCTGTTTTTT
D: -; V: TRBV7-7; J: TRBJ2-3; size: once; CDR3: CASSLGLEGTDTQYF; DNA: TGTGCTAGCAGCTTAGGGCTAGAGGGTACAGATACGCAGTATTTT
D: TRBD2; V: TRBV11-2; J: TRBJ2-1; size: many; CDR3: CASSPLAGGVLNEQFF; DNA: TGTGCCAGCAGCCCGCTAGCGGGAGGAGTTCTCAATGAGCAGTTCTTC
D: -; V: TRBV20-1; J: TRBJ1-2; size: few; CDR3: CSARDAGALRGYTF; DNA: TGCAGTGCTAGAGATGCAGGGGCCTTGCGGGGCTACACCTTC
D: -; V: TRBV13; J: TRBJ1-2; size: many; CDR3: CASSLEEGLTGYTF; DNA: TGTGCCAGCAGCTTAGAGGAGGGTTTGACTGGCTACACCTTC
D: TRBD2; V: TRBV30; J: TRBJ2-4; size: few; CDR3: CAWSHGTSGALGFIQYF; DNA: TGTGCCTGGAGCCACGGGACTAGCGGGGCTCTCGGGTTCATTCAGTACTTC